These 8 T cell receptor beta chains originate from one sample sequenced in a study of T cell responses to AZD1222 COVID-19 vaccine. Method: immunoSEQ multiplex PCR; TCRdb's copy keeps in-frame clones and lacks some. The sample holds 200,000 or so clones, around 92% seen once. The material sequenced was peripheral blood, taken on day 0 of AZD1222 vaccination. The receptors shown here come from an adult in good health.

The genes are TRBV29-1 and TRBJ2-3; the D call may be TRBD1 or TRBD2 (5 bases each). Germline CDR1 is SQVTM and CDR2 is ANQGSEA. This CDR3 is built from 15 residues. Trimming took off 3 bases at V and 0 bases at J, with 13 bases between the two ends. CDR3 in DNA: TGCAGCGTTGAGGGGACGGCTTTAAGCACAGATACGCAGTATTTT. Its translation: CSVEGTALSTDTQYF.

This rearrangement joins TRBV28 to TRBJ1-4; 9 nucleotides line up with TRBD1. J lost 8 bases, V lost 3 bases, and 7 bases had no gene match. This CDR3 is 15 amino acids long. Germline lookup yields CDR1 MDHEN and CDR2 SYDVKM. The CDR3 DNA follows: TGTGCCAGCAGTTTTTCCGGGACAGGGAACGAAAAACTGTTTTTT. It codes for CASSFSGTGNEKLFF.

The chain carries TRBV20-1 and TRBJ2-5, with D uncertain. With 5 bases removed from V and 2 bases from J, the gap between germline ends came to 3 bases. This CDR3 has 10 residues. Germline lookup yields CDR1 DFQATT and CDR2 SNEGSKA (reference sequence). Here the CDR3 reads CSASQETQYF. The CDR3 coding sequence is TGCAGTGCTTCGCAAGAGACCCAGTACTTC.

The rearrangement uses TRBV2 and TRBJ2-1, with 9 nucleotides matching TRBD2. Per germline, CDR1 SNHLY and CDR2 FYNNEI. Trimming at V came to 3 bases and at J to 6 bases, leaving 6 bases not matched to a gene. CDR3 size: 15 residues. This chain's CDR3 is CASSDTLAGSNEQFF. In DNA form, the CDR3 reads TGTGCCAGCAGTGATACGCTAGCGGGAAGCAATGAGCAGTTCTTC.

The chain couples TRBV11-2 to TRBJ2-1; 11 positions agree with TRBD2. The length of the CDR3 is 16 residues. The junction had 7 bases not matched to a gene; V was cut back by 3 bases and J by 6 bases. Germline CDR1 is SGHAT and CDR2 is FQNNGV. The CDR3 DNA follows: TGTGCCAGCAGCTTTCCGACTAGCGGGATACCCAATGAGCAGTTCTTC. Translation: CASSFPTSGIPNEQFF.

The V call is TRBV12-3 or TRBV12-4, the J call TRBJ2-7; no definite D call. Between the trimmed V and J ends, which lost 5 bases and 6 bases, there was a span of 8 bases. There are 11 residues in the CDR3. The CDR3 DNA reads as TGTGCCAGCAGTCCTCGGATCGAGCAGTACGTC. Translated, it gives CASSPRIEQYV.

The CDR3, as DNA: TGTGCCAGTAGTAAGGGACTAGCGGGGGGGCTGCGCACAGATACGCAGTATTTT. Translating gives CASSKGLAGGLRTDTQYF. The chain combines TRBV19 with TRBJ2-3; 16 bases are a match to TRBD2. J gave up 1 base and V 4 bases, and 5 bases lay outside the gene matches. Germline loops: CDR1 LNHDA, CDR2 SQIVND (reference sequence). CDR3 size: 18 residues.

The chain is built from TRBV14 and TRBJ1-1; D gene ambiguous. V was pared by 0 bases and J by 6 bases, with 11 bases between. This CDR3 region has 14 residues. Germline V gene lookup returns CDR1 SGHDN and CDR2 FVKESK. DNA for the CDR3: TGTGCCAGCAGCCAAGAGGTCCCGGCCGCTGAAGCTTTCTTT. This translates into CASSQEVPAAEAFF.